These T cell receptor beta chains were read from a single sample in a study of T cell responses to AZD1222 COVID-19 vaccine. Sequenced by immunoSEQ multiplex PCR; TCRdb stores in-frame clones only, minus some. The sample holds 25,000 to 30,000 clones, about 90% seen once. This specimen was peripheral blood, taken 28 days after the second AZD1222 dose. The receptors shown here come from an adult who received the AZD1222 COVID-19 vaccine. The CDR3 runs from the conserved cysteine through the conserved F or W. The D gene is left open where the match is weak. Rows give clone size only sometimes, using once, few, many, or a class for an expanded clone.

-,TRBV30,TRBJ2-1,-,CAWSVRGSSYNEQFF,TGTGCCTGGAGTGTACGGGGTTCCTCCTACAATGAGCAGTTCTTC
-,TRBV28,TRBJ1-4,-,CASSLVTDNEKLFF,TGTGCCAGCAGTTTAGTAACGGATAATGAAAAACTGTTTTTT
TRBD1,TRBV10-3,TRBJ2-7,-,CAISDPGTGEDEQYF,TGTGCCATCAGTGACCCCGGGACAGGCGAAGACGAGCAGTACTTC
-,TRBV14,TRBJ2-7,-,CASRRTGSKKYEQYF,TGTGCCAGCAGGCGAACCGGGAGTAAAAAATACGAGCAGTACTTC
TRBD2,TRBV19,TRBJ2-3,-,CASSLGLAGRDTQYF,TGTGCCAGTAGCCTCGGACTAGCGGGGAGAGATACGCAGTATTTT
-,TRBV20-1,TRBJ1-2,-,CSAATGPAF,TGCAGTGCCGCCACCGGGCCAGCCTTC
-,TRBV30,TRBJ2-7,-,CAWSVSGHSYEQYF,TGTGCCTGGAGTGTATCCGGACACTCCTACGAGCAGTACTTC
TRBD1,TRBV24-1,TRBJ2-2,once,CATHTGTDETGELFF,TGTGCCACCCACACCGGGACAGACGAAACCGGGGAGCTGTTTTTT
-,TRBV12-3/TRBV12-4,TRBJ1-1,-,CASILGGGGQAFF,TGTGCCAGCATCCTAGGCGGGGGGGGACAAGCTTTCTTT
TRBD2,TRBV24-1,TRBJ2-5,-,CATSDSGTSGSTGETQYF,TGTGCCACCAGTGACTCCGGGACTAGCGGCAGTACCGGGGAGACCCAGTACTTC
TRBD2,TRBV27,TRBJ2-7,-,CASTMGVAGTYEQYF,TGTGCCAGCACGATGGGCGTAGCGGGAACCTACGAGCAGTACTTC
TRBD1,TRBV19,TRBJ2-7,once,CASSDDRGWGEQYF,TGTGCCAGTAGTGACGACAGGGGCTGGGGCGAGCAGTACTTC
TRBD1,TRBV28,TRBJ2-2,-,CASRGTANTGELFF,TGTGCCAGCAGGGGGACAGCGAACACCGGGGAGCTGTTTTTT
TRBD1,TRBV3-1/TRBV3-2,TRBJ1-4,-,CASSQRDSGNEKLFF,TGTGCCAGCAGCCAGAGGGACAGCGGTAATGAAAAACTGTTTTTT
TRBD1,TRBV16,TRBJ2-7,-,CASSQNRDRAREQYF,TGTGCCAGCAGCCAAAACCGGGACAGGGCCAGGGAGCAGTACTTC
TRBD2,TRBV6-5,TRBJ2-2,-,CAGKGGLARTGELFF,TGTGCCGGGAAGGGGGGACTAGCTCGAACCGGGGAGCTGTTTTTT
TRBD1,TRBV10-3,TRBJ2-7,-,CAIRGDRDGYEQYF,TGTGCCATCAGGGGGGACAGGGACGGCTACGAGCAGTACTTC